This TCR beta chain is from a study of human T cells and chemical hapten exposure. CDR3 size: 14 residues. Between the trimmed V and J ends, which lost 5 bases and 2 bases, there was a span of 12 bases. Sample time point: pre-sensitization, week 0. Treatment given: therapeutic diphenylcyclopropenone sensitization with weekly scalp DPC. This clonotype was observed a single time. MiXCR, applied by TCRdb to the RACE reads, yields one record per CDR3 protein. The sample contains 120,000 or so distinct CDR3 sequences, roughly 14% of which appear only once. V usage is TRBV12-3 or TRBV12-4 and J usage is TRBJ2-5; maybe TRBD2 (6 bases). This sequence originates from a woman aged 18-29 years with alopecia areata. Some clones in this sample may be carry-over from other donors' samples. The source material was whole blood, sampled in connection with sensitization to the hapten diphenylcyclopropenone (DPC). CDR3 sequence: CASSPRDWQETQYF. In nucleotides, the CDR3 is TGTGCCAGCAGTCCAAGGGACTGGCAAGAGACCCAGTACTTC.